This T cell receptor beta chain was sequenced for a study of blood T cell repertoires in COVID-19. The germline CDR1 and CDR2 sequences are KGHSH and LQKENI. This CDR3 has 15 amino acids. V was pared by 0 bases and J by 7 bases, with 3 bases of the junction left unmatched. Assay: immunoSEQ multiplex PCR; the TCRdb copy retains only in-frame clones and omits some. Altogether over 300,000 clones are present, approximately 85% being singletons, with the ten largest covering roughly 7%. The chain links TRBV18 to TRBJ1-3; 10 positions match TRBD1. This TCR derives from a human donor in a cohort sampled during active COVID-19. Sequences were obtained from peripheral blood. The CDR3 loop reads CASSPPGTGVNTIYF. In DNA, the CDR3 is TGTGCCAGCTCACCACCGGGGACAGGGGTTAACACCATATATTTT.